This is a list of T cell receptor beta chains from one sample in a study of blood T cell repertoires in COVID-19. Profiling relied on immunoSEQ multiplex PCR, and the TCRdb table lists in-frame clones only, not all of them. This sample has tens of thousands of clones, with around four fifths found just once. The source material was peripheral blood. These receptors were taken from a woman between 70 and 85 years old with acute or convalescent COVID-19. CDR3s include the opening cysteine and the closing phenylalanine or tryptophan.

>TRBJ2-1|TRBV24-1
CATSDPRDRGTNEQFF
>TRBJ2-3|TRBV6-1
CASSATGRGGTDTQYF
>TRBJ2-2|TRBV30
CAWSDPPPGQRNTGELFF
>TRBJ1-5|TRBV5-6
CASSLGEGGQPQHF
>TRBJ1-3|TRBV6-6
CASINSLVGNTIYF
>TRBJ2-5|TRBV5-1
CASSRVADQETQYF
>TRBJ2-7|TRBV27
CASSLLAGGLVGYEQYF
>TRBJ1-2|TRBV30
CAWTRDSWQNSGYTF
>TRBJ1-5|TRBV7-9
CASSPDGGVAPQHF
>TRBJ1-4|TRBV18
CASSLREQGEKLFF
>TRBJ1-5|TRBV29-1
CSAGNSNQPQHF
>TRBJ1-5|TRBV10-2
CASRGGQGGNQPQHF
>TRBJ2-2|TRBV19
CASSPWGRSTGELFF
>TRBJ1-6|TRBV5-1
CARSGKGQGVNSPLHF
>TRBJ2-2|TRBV29-1
CSVIGQGGLPGELFF
>TRBJ1-5|TRBV18
CASSLYRDEPQHF
>TRBJ1-5|TRBV7-9
CASSPQGNNQPQHF
>TRBJ1-2|TRBV7-2
CASSEDLTVRRGYTF